One sample yielded the 2 T cell receptor beta chains listed below, sequenced in a study of T-cell memory formation after mild COVID-19. TCRdb analysed the 5' RACE reads with MiXCR anew, one entry per CDR3 protein. The table has 470,000 or so distinct CDR3 sequences, about 18% seen once. Sequencing input: PBMCs or a T cell subset sorted from them (not recorded which). These receptor sequences come from an adult woman who had mild COVID-19 (a few samples of this study predate the infection). Cell type and time point are not known.

The sample holds many counts of this clonotype. V gene TRBV18 combines with J gene TRBJ2-3; 7 bases fit TRBD1. V shed 3 bases and J 3 bases; nucleotides not matched to a gene: 6. Germline V lookup: CDR1 KGHSH, CDR2 LQKENI. CDR3 length: 15 amino acids. The CDR3 reads CASSPDRVRTDTQYF. The DNA for the CDR3 is TGTGCCAGCTCACCCGACAGGGTTCGGACAGATACGCAGTATTTT.

The chain employs TRBV7-3 and TRBJ1-5; the D gene is possibly TRBD1 (6 bases). Germline V gives CDR1 SGHTA, CDR2 FQGTGA. The CDR3 consists of 13 residues. V shed 3 bases and J shed 4 bases, with 7 bases lying between them. CDR3 region: CASSFDRNQPQHF. The CDR3 DNA reads as TGTGCCAGCAGCTTCGACAGGAATCAGCCCCAGCATTTT.